The 17 T cell receptor beta chains given below trace back to one sample, sequenced in a study of T cell responses to AZD1222 COVID-19 vaccine. The assay was immunoSEQ multiplex PCR, and TCRdb's table has in-frame clones only and misses some. The profile shows 90,000 to 100,000 clones, roughly 85% of them singletons. The sample was peripheral blood, taken 28 days after the second AZD1222 dose. The receptors originated from an adult who received the AZD1222 COVID-19 vaccine.

The chain joins TRBV23-1 to TRBJ2-1, with TRBD2 identical over 14 bases. TRBV23-1 is an ORF for which the function is uncertain. The CDR3 length is 16 residues. V gave up 7 bases and J gave up 4 bases; unmatched junction bases: 6. The CDR3 protein is CASMGTSGRMYNEQFF. For the CDR3, the DNA is TGCGCCAGCATGGGGACTAGCGGGAGAATGTACAATGAGCAGTTCTTC.

This clone is a singleton in its sample. The V call is TRBV5-1, the J call TRBJ2-7, with D perhaps matching TRBD1 or TRBD2 (7 bases each). The length of the CDR3 is 14 residues. The V gene's germline CDR1 is SGHRS and CDR2 YFSETQ. Trimming removed 3 bases from V and 3 bases from J, with 13 bases in between. The DNA of the CDR3 is TGCGCCAGCAGCTCCTCAGGGGGGGTCTACGAGCAGTACTTC. This translates into CASSSSGGVYEQYF. Variable domain in full (rest from reference TRBV5-1 and TRBJ2-7): KAGVTQTPRYLIKTRGQQVTLSCSPISGHRSVSWYQQTPGQGLQFLFEYFSETQRNKGNFPGRFSGRQFSNSRSEMNVSTLELGDSALYLCASSSSGGVYEQYFGPGTRLTVT.

The V gene is TRBV2, the J gene TRBJ2-3; the D call may be TRBD1 or TRBD2 (5 bases each). Trimming left V 2 bases short and J 11 bases short, with 14 bases between. Germline V gene sequence: CDR1 SNHLY, CDR2 FYNNEI. The CDR3 contains 13 residues. The CDR3 sequence: CASSELVGDVQYF. In DNA form, the CDR3 reads TGTGCCAGCAGTGAATTAGTGGGGGACGTGCAGTATTTT.

The gene calls are TRBV27 and TRBJ2-1; a weak D match, TRBD1 (5 bases). This CDR3 is 11 amino acids long. Germline-derived CDR1 and CDR2 are MNHEY and SMNVEV (reference sequence). Trimming took 8 bases from V and 10 from J, leaving 12 bases between them. CDR3 loop: CASGVREEQFF. The CDR3 nucleotides are TGTGCCAGCGGGGTCAGGGAAGAGCAGTTCTTC.

The J gene is TRBJ2-1, the V gene TRBV7-3; 7 bases line up with TRBD2. CDR1 SGHTA and CDR2 FQGTGA come from the germline V gene. The CDR3 totals 15 residues. Trimming at V came to 4 bases and at J to 2 bases, leaving 5 bases not matched to a gene. The CDR3 nucleotides read TGTGCCAGCAGCTCCGCTAGCGGAGCCTACAATGAGCAGTTCTTC. Protein product: CASSSASGAYNEQFF.

The genes are TRBV7-2 and TRBJ2-2, with 7 nucleotides matching TRBD2. Germline CDR1 is SGHTA and CDR2 is FQGNSA. The CDR3 covers 16 residues. The V and J ends lost 5 bases and 6 bases, in that order; junction bases with no gene match: 12. The chain's CDR3 is CASSANGGSSAGELFF. CDR3 sequence (DNA): TGTGCCAGCAGCGCTAACGGCGGGAGTAGTGCCGGGGAGCTGTTTTTT. Full variable domain (rest looked up from reference TRBV7-2 and TRBJ2-2): GAGVSQSPSNKVTEKGKDVELRCDPISGHTALYWYRQSLGQGLEFLIYFQGNSAPDKSGLPSDRFSAERTGGSVSTLTIQRTQQEDSAVYLCASSANGGSSAGELFFGEGSRLTVL.

This sequence joins TRBV10-2 and TRBJ1-2, with 8 bases identical to TRBD1. The CDR3 extends over 14 amino acids. Trimming took 2 bases from V and 8 from J; bases not matched to a gene: 7. Germline loops: CDR1 WSHSY, CDR2 SAAADI. The CDR3 DNA sequence: TGCGCCAGCAGTGAGATAGGACAGGGTGAGGGCTACACCTTC. This gives the protein CASSEIGQGEGYTF.

The chain has TRBV9 and TRBJ1-2; 7 positions agree with TRBD1. J was trimmed by 1 base and V by 6 bases; bases with no gene match: 3. CDR3 length: 13 amino acids. Germline lookup yields CDR1 SGDLS and CDR2 YYNGEE. CDR3 DNA: TGTGCCAGCACGACAGGGTTTAACTATGGCTACACCTTC. Its translation: CASTTGFNYGYTF.

This chain uses TRBV27 with TRBJ2-1; D is uncertain. Germline V gives CDR1 MNHEY, CDR2 SMNVEV (reference sequence). CDR3 length: 13 amino acids. Trimming removed 1 base from V and 4 bases from J, with 5 bases in between. The chain's CDR3 is CASSLWGYNEQFF. The CDR3 bases are TGTGCCAGCAGTTTATGGGGATACAATGAGCAGTTCTTC.

The chain employs TRBV9 and TRBJ1-2; 10 bases are a match to TRBD1. The CDR3 is 15 residues long. With 2 bases clipped from V and 8 bases from J, the junction kept 9 bases outside the gene matches. CDR1 is SGDLS, CDR2 YYNGEE, per germline. CDR3 protein: CASSVGGTGVAGYTF. CDR3 nucleotide sequence: TGTGCCAGCAGCGTTGGTGGGACAGGGGTTGCGGGCTACACCTTC.

V gene TRBV12-3 or TRBV12-4 combines with J gene TRBJ2-2; D is undetermined. CDR3 size: 11 residues. With 4 bases removed from V and 5 bases from J, the gap between germline ends came to 2 bases. The CDR3 sequence is CASSSTGELFF. Written as DNA, the CDR3 is TGTGCCAGCAGTTCTACCGGGGAGCTGTTTTTT.

This clone was seen a few times. The CDR3 nucleotides read TGTGCCAGCAGCGTCCGGGGCAGGGGGCAAGAGACCCAGTACTTC. It codes for CASSVRGRGQETQYF. V gene TRBV5-8 combines with J gene TRBJ2-5; the match to TRBD1 covers 7 bases. Germline trimming cut 4 bases from V and 2 bases from J; bases unmatched to any gene: 8. In germline, CDR1 is SGHTS, CDR2 YDEGEE. The CDR3 length is 15 residues.

The chain combines TRBV6-1 with TRBJ1-6; tentative D call: TRBD1 (6 bases). CDR1 and CDR2 (germline): MNHNS, SASEGT. The CDR3 is made up of 14 amino acids. Trimming left V 2 bases short and J 7 bases short, with 9 bases between. The chain's CDR3 is CASSEWTENSPLHF. DNA of the CDR3: TGTGCCAGCAGTGAATGGACAGAAAATTCACCCCTCCACTTT.

The chain recombines TRBV28 with TRBJ1-5, with TRBD1 as a possible D gene (5 bases). V lost 11 bases and J lost 2, with 13 bases in between. Looked up from germline, CDR1 is MDHEN and CDR2 is SYDVKM. This CDR3 contains 13 residues. The CDR3 loop is CAGGDPRNQPQHF. CDR3 sequence (DNA): TGTGCCGGGGGGGACCCCCGCAATCAGCCCCAGCATTTT.

V gene TRBV3-1 (or the pseudogene TRBV3-2) combines with J gene TRBJ2-7; D remains unclear. V lost 0 bases and J 7 bases, leaving 13 bases between the germline ends. Per germline, CDR1 LGHDT and CDR2 YNNKEL (reference sequence). This CDR3 has 14 amino acids. This chain's CDR3 is CASSQEGTLGEQYF. In DNA, the CDR3 is TGTGCCAGCAGCCAAGAAGGTACTCTGGGGGAGCAGTACTTC.

This clone came up a few times. The genes are TRBV28 and TRBJ1-2, with TRBD1 as a possible D gene (5 bases). The V gene's germline CDR1 is MDHEN and CDR2 SYDVKM. The CDR3 spans 15 residues. The V gene lost 5 bases and the J gene lost 5 bases, with 18 bases spanning the gap. The CDR3 is CASSPTGTVGYGYTF. The CDR3, as DNA: TGTGCCAGCAGTCCCACCGGGACGGTGGGATATGGCTACACCTTC.

This chain connects TRBV20-1 to TRBJ2-3; unclear D gene. Germline lookup yields CDR1 DFQATT and CDR2 SNEGSKA (reference sequence). This CDR3 has 11 residues. Trimming left V 5 bases short and J 3 bases short, with 6 bases between. CDR3 amino acids: CSAEKTDTQYF. CDR3 DNA sequence: TGCAGTGCTGAGAAAACAGATACGCAGTATTTT.